These T cell receptor beta chains were read from a single sample in a study of shared clonotypes between healthy human individuals. Assay: immunoSEQ multiplex PCR; the TCRdb copy retains only in-frame clones and omits some. The sample lists 400,000 to 550,000 clones, around 80% occurring once. Sequencing used PBMCs. The receptors here all came from a woman between 40 and 55 years old in good health. Some clones in this sample may be carry-over from other donors' samples. Both conserved end residues are part of each CDR3. A D gene is named only where the DNA matches it firmly. Clone size is stated in some rows and not others, as once, few, many or a class when expanded.

D gene: .; J gene: TRBJ2-3; clone size: .; V gene: TRBV5-4; CDR3 protein: CASSLVGRRGGDTQYF; CDR3 DNA: TGTGCCAGCAGCTTGGTGGGTCGGAGAGGGGGAGATACGCAGTATTTT
D gene: .; J gene: TRBJ2-3; clone size: .; V gene: TRBV2; CDR3 protein: CASSEVGLYTQYF; CDR3 DNA: TGTGCCAGCAGTGAAGTGGGACTCTATACGCAGTATTTT
D gene: TRBD1; J gene: TRBJ1-2; clone size: .; V gene: TRBV19; CDR3 protein: CASSIWDRDSYGYTF; CDR3 DNA: TGTGCCAGTAGTATATGGGACAGGGACTCCTATGGCTACACCTTC
D gene: .; J gene: TRBJ2-3; clone size: .; V gene: TRBV25-1; CDR3 protein: CASSEFMADTQYF; CDR3 DNA: TGTGCCAGCAGTGAATTTATGGCAGATACGCAGTATTTT
D gene: TRBD2; J gene: TRBJ2-1; clone size: .; V gene: TRBV27; CDR3 protein: CASSSGLAVNEQFF; CDR3 DNA: TGTGCCAGCAGTTCGGGACTAGCGGTGAATGAGCAGTTCTTC
D gene: .; J gene: TRBJ2-7; clone size: .; V gene: TRBV27; CDR3 protein: CASSFWGSYEQYF; CDR3 DNA: TGTGCCAGCAGTTTCTGGGGCTCCTACGAGCAGTACTTC
D gene: .; J gene: TRBJ1-4; clone size: once; V gene: TRBV9; CDR3 protein: CASSVGVTVEVGKLFF; CDR3 DNA: TGTGCCAGCAGCGTAGGCGTCACAGTGGAGGTGGGAAAACTGTTTTTT
D gene: .; J gene: TRBJ2-5; clone size: .; V gene: TRBV5-1; CDR3 protein: CASSPEGTIQETQYF; CDR3 DNA: TGCGCCAGCAGCCCGGAGGGAACGATTCAAGAGACCCAGTACTTC
D gene: .; J gene: TRBJ2-7; clone size: few; V gene: TRBV29-1; CDR3 protein: CSVATTGNYEQYF; CDR3 DNA: TGCAGCGTTGCAACTACGGGGAACTACGAGCAGTACTTC
D gene: TRBD1; J gene: TRBJ2-5; clone size: .; V gene: TRBV4-1; CDR3 protein: CASSQTGMRETQYF; CDR3 DNA: TGCGCCAGCAGCCAGACAGGGATGCGGGAGACCCAGTACTTC
D gene: .; J gene: TRBJ2-7; clone size: .; V gene: TRBV5-1; CDR3 protein: CASSLTVSGSHYEQYF; CDR3 DNA: TGCGCCAGCAGCTTGACCGTCAGTGGCAGCCACTACGAGCAGTACTTC
D gene: .; J gene: TRBJ2-2; clone size: .; V gene: TRBV7-2; CDR3 protein: CASSRRTSNTGELFF; CDR3 DNA: TGTGCCAGCAGCCGTAGGACTTCGAACACCGGGGAGCTGTTTTTT
D gene: .; J gene: TRBJ1-2; clone size: .; V gene: TRBV28; CDR3 protein: CASTPPGYHPRSYGYTF; CDR3 DNA: TGTGCCAGCACCCCTCCGGGATACCATCCCCGTAGCTATGGCTACACCTTC
D gene: TRBD2; J gene: TRBJ2-1; clone size: .; V gene: TRBV2; CDR3 protein: CASSALAGNEQFF; CDR3 DNA: TGTGCCAGCAGTGCTCTAGCGGGGAATGAGCAGTTCTTC
D gene: TRBD1; J gene: TRBJ1-2; clone size: .; V gene: TRBV4-1; CDR3 protein: CASSQAWDSNYGYTF; CDR3 DNA: TGCGCCAGCAGCCAAGCATGGGACAGTAACTATGGCTACACCTTC
D gene: TRBD1; J gene: TRBJ2-7; clone size: .; V gene: TRBV7-6; CDR3 protein: CASSSLTGPPHEQYF; CDR3 DNA: TGTGCCAGCAGCTCTTTGACAGGGCCCCCTCACGAGCAGTACTTC
D gene: TRBD2; J gene: TRBJ2-2; clone size: .; V gene: TRBV9; CDR3 protein: CASSVRLAGDTGELFF; CDR3 DNA: TGTGCCAGCAGCGTACGGCTAGCGGGAGACACCGGGGAGCTGTTTTTT
D gene: .; J gene: TRBJ2-7; clone size: .; V gene: TRBV29-1; CDR3 protein: CSVEGGSAGVGYEQYF; CDR3 DNA: TGCAGCGTTGAAGGCGGTTCGGCAGGGGTTGGGTACGAGCAGTACTTC
D gene: .; J gene: TRBJ1-1; clone size: .; V gene: TRBV6-4; CDR3 protein: CASSVEHTNTEAFF; CDR3 DNA: TGTGCCAGCAGTGTAGAACATACGAACACTGAAGCTTTCTTT
D gene: .; J gene: TRBJ2-3; clone size: .; V gene: TRBV2; CDR3 protein: CASGSTDTQYF; CDR3 DNA: TGTGCCAGCGGGAGCACAGATACGCAGTATTTT
D gene: TRBD2; J gene: TRBJ2-7; clone size: .; V gene: TRBV2; CDR3 protein: CASSEGLAGYGEQYF; CDR3 DNA: TGTGCCAGCAGTGAAGGCCTAGCGGGATACGGAGAGCAGTACTTC
D gene: .; J gene: TRBJ2-1; clone size: .; V gene: TRBV9; CDR3 protein: CASSVYGTEDNEQFF; CDR3 DNA: TGTGCCAGCAGCGTGTACGGGACTGAGGACAATGAGCAGTTCTTC
D gene: .; J gene: TRBJ2-5; clone size: .; V gene: TRBV6-1; CDR3 protein: CASRSQGQETQYF; CDR3 DNA: TGTGCCAGCAGGTCACAGGGACAAGAGACCCAGTACTTC
D gene: .; J gene: TRBJ2-7; clone size: once; V gene: TRBV7-6; CDR3 protein: CASSPGVGQYF; CDR3 DNA: TGTGCCAGCAGCCCAGGGGTGGGGCAGTACTTC
D gene: .; J gene: TRBJ2-7; clone size: .; V gene: TRBV14; CDR3 protein: CASSQGSGYEQYF; CDR3 DNA: TGTGCCAGCAGCCAAGGTTCGGGGTACGAGCAGTACTTC
D gene: .; J gene: TRBJ1-1; clone size: .; V gene: TRBV19; CDR3 protein: CASSIDQTTRVGEAFF; CDR3 DNA: TGTGCCAGTAGTATAGATCAAACGACCAGGGTTGGCGAAGCTTTCTTT
D gene: .; J gene: TRBJ2-7; clone size: .; V gene: TRBV4-2; CDR3 protein: CASSQEVVDSYEQYF; CDR3 DNA: TGTGCCAGCAGCCAAGAAGTCGTCGACTCCTACGAGCAGTACTTC
D gene: .; J gene: TRBJ2-1; clone size: .; V gene: TRBV6-1; CDR3 protein: CASSEQAGGFVEQFF; CDR3 DNA: TGTGCCAGCAGTGAACAGGCAGGGGGGTTTGTTGAGCAGTTCTTC
D gene: .; J gene: TRBJ2-5; clone size: .; V gene: TRBV30; CDR3 protein: CAWSALRETQYF; CDR3 DNA: TGTGCCTGGAGTGCCCTTAGGGAGACCCAGTACTTC
D gene: .; J gene: TRBJ2-3; clone size: .; V gene: TRBV15; CDR3 protein: CATSRGPVLRSSTDTQYF; CDR3 DNA: TGTGCCACCAGCAGAGGTCCCGTATTGAGATCTAGCACAGATACGCAGTATTTT
D gene: .; J gene: TRBJ1-1; clone size: .; V gene: TRBV7-9; CDR3 protein: CASSFAWEEAFF; CDR3 DNA: TGTGCCAGCAGTTTCGCATGGGAGGAAGCTTTCTTT
D gene: TRBD1; J gene: TRBJ2-7; clone size: .; V gene: TRBV6-5; CDR3 protein: CATRTGSYEQYF; CDR3 DNA: TGTGCCACCCGGACAGGGTCCTACGAGCAGTACTTC
D gene: TRBD1; J gene: TRBJ2-7; clone size: .; V gene: TRBV6-5; CDR3 protein: CASSPGQGKYEQYF; CDR3 DNA: TGTGCCAGCAGCCCCGGACAGGGGAAATACGAGCAGTACTTC
D gene: TRBD1; J gene: TRBJ1-2; clone size: .; V gene: TRBV5-1; CDR3 protein: CASSLVTGGGSGYTF; CDR3 DNA: TGCGCCAGCAGCTTGGTGACAGGGGGTGGAAGTGGCTACACCTTC
D gene: .; J gene: TRBJ2-3; clone size: .; V gene: TRBV10-2; CDR3 protein: CASSAESPSTDTQYF; CDR3 DNA: TGCGCCAGCAGTGCTGAGTCACCGAGCACAGATACGCAGTATTTT
D gene: .; J gene: TRBJ2-3; clone size: .; V gene: TRBV25-1; CDR3 protein: CASSEGRGNTDTQYF; CDR3 DNA: TGTGCCAGCAGTGAAGGGCGGGGTAACACAGATACGCAGTATTTT
D gene: .; J gene: TRBJ1-2; clone size: .; V gene: TRBV28; CDR3 protein: CASSLVVSNGYTF; CDR3 DNA: TGTGCCAGCAGTTTGGTAGTTTCCAATGGCTACACCTTC
D gene: TRBD2; J gene: TRBJ2-3; clone size: few; V gene: TRBV2; CDR3 protein: CASSPRIGGDTQYF; CDR3 DNA: TGTGCCAGCAGTCCCCGCATCGGGGGGGATACGCAGTATTTT
D gene: TRBD1; J gene: TRBJ1-3; clone size: .; V gene: TRBV7-6; CDR3 protein: CASSLPRQGYSGNTIYF; CDR3 DNA: TGTGCCAGCAGCTTACCCCGACAGGGGTACTCTGGAAACACCATATATTTT
D gene: .; J gene: TRBJ2-5; clone size: .; V gene: TRBV7-2; CDR3 protein: CASSSDLTVAETQYF; CDR3 DNA: TGTGCCAGCAGCTCTGACCTGACGGTGGCCGAGACCCAGTACTTC
D gene: TRBD1; J gene: TRBJ2-1; clone size: .; V gene: TRBV27; CDR3 protein: CASSLLSTGGGGEQFF; CDR3 DNA: TGTGCCAGCAGTTTATTATCGACAGGGGGCGGCGGTGAGCAGTTCTTC
D gene: .; J gene: TRBJ2-5; clone size: .; V gene: TRBV5-1; CDR3 protein: CASSGRTDQETQYF; CDR3 DNA: TGCGCCAGCAGCGGGCGGACGGACCAAGAGACCCAGTACTTC
D gene: .; J gene: TRBJ2-3; clone size: .; V gene: TRBV7-9; CDR3 protein: CASSLTTSSTDTQYF; CDR3 DNA: TGTGCCAGCAGCTTAACTACATCTAGCACAGATACGCAGTATTTT
D gene: .; J gene: TRBJ2-2; clone size: .; V gene: TRBV7-7; CDR3 protein: CASSPSAGSGGELFF; CDR3 DNA: TGTGCTAGCAGCCCCTCGGCTGGGTCTGGCGGGGAGCTGTTTTTT
D gene: .; J gene: TRBJ2-3; clone size: .; V gene: TRBV5-1; CDR3 protein: CASSLGASTDTQYF; CDR3 DNA: TGCGCCAGCAGCTTGGGCGCGAGCACGGATACGCAGTATTTT
D gene: .; J gene: TRBJ1-6; clone size: .; V gene: TRBV6-5; CDR3 protein: CASTLYNSPLHF; CDR3 DNA: TGTGCCAGCACTCTCTATAATTCACCCCTCCACTTT
D gene: .; J gene: TRBJ2-6; clone size: many; V gene: TRBV4-2; CDR3 protein: CASSQDVVAGTGANVLTF; CDR3 DNA: TGTGCCAGCAGCCAAGATGTTGTGGCGGGAACTGGGGCCAACGTCCTGACTTTC
D gene: .; J gene: TRBJ1-5; clone size: .; V gene: TRBV5-6; CDR3 protein: CASSWGADDQPQHF; CDR3 DNA: TGTGCCAGCAGCTGGGGGGCTGACGATCAGCCCCAGCATTTT